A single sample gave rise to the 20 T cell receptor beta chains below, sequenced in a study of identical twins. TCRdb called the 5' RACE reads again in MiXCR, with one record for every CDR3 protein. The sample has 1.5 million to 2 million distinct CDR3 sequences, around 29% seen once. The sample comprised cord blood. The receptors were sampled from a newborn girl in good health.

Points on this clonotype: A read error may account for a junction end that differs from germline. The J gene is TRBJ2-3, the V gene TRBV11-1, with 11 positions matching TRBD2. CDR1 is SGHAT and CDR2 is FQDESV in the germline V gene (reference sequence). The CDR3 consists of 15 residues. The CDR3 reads CVSSRLAGHTDTQYF. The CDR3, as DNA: TGTGTCAGCAGTCGACTAGCGGGGCACACAGATACGCAGTATTTT.

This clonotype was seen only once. The CDR3 loop reads CASSWAGVGETQYF. CDR3 sequence (DNA): TGTGCCAGCAGTTGGGCGGGGGTCGGAGAGACCCAGTACTTC. The J gene is TRBJ2-7, the V gene TRBV12-3 or TRBV12-4; 7 nucleotides match TRBD2. Judging by the DNA end, TRBJ2-5 fits better; the J call may be wrong. This CDR3 comprises 14 residues.

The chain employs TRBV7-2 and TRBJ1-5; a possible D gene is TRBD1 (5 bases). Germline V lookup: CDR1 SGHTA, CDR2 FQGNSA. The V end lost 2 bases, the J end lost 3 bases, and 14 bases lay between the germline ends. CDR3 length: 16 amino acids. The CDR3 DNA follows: TGTGCCAGCAGCTTACTCGGGGGGGGAGTCAATCAGCCCCAGCATTTT. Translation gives CASSLLGGGVNQPQHF.

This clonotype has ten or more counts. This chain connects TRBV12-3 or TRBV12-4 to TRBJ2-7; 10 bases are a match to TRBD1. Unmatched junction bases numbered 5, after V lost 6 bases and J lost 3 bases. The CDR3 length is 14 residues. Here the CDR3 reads CASSRDRGLYEQYF. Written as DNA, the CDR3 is TGTGCCAGCAGCCGAGACAGGGGGCTCTACGAGCAGTACTTC.

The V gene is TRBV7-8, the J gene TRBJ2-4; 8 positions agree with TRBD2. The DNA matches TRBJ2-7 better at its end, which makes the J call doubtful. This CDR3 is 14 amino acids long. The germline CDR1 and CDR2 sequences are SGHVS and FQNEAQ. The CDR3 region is CASSLTAGGYEQYF. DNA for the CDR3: TGTGCCAGCAGCTTAACGGCGGGAGGCTACGAGCAGTACTTC.

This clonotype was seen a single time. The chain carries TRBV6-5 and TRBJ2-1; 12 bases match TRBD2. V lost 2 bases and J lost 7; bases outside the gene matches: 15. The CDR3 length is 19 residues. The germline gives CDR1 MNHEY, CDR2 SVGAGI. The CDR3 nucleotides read TGTGCCAGCAGTTACGTGTCCCTAGCGGGAGGGCCTGTGGAAAATGAGCAGTTCTTC. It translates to CASSYVSLAGGPVENEQFF.

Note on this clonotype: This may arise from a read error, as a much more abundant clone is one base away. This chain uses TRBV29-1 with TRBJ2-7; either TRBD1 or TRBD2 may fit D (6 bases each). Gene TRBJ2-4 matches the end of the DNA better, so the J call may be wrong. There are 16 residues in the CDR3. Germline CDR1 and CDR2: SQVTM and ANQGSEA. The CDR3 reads CSVAKQGLLAKDIQYF. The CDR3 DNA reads TGCAGCGTGGCTAAACAGGGTTTACTAGCCAAAGACATTCAGTACTTC.

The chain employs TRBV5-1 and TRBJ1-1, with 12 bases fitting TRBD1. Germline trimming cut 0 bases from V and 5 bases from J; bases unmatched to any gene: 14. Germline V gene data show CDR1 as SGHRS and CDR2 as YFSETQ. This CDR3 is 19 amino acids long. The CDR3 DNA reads TGCGCCAGCAGCTTGGCCAGGATGGGGGACAGGGGGCTAAAGACTGAAGCTTTCTTT. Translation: CASSLARMGDRGLKTEAFF.

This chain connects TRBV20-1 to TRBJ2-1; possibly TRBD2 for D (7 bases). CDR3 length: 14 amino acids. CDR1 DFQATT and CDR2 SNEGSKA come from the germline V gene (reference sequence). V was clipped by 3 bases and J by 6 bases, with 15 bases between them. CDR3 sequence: CSARLAGASNEQFF. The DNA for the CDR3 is TGCAGTGCTAGGCTCGCGGGGGCCAGCAATGAGCAGTTCTTC.

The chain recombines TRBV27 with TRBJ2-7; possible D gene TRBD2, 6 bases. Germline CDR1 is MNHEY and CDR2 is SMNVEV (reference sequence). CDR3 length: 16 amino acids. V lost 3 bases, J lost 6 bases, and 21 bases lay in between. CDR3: CASSFKGAWGGPEQYF. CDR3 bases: TGTGCCAGCAGTTTTAAAGGCGCCTGGGGAGGCCCCGAGCAGTACTTC.

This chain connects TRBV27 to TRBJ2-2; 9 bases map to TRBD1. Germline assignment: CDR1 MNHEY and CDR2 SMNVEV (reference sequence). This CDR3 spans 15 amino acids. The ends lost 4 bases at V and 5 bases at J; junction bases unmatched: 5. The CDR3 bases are TGTGCCAGCAGTTCCGGGACAGGGCGTACCGGGGAGCTGTTTTTT. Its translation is CASSSGTGRTGELFF.

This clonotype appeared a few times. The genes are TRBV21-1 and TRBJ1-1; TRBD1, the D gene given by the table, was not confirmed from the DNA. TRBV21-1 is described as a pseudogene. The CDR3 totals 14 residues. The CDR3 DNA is TGTGCCAGCGAACAGAGACAGGGTGAGACTGAAGCTTTCTTT. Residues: CASEQRQGETEAFF.

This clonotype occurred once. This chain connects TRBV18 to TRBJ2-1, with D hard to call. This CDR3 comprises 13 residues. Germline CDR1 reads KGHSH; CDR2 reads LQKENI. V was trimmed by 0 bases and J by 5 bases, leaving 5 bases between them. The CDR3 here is CASSPPVHNEQFF. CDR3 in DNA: TGTGCCAGCTCACCACCTGTACACAATGAGCAGTTCTTC. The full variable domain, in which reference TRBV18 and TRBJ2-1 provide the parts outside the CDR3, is NAGVMQNPRHLVRRRGQEARLRCSPMKGHSHVYWYRQLPEEGLKFMVYLQKENIIDESGMPKERFSAEFPKEGPSILRIQQVVRGDSAAYFCASSPPVHNEQFFGPGTRLTVL.

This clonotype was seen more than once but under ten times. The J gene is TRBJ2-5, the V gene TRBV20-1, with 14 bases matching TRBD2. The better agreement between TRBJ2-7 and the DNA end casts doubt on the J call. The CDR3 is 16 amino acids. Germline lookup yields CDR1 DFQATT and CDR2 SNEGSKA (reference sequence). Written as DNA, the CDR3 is TGCAGTGCTAGAGCTTCAGGGACTAGCGGGAGATACGAGCAGTACTTC. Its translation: CSARASGTSGRYEQYF.

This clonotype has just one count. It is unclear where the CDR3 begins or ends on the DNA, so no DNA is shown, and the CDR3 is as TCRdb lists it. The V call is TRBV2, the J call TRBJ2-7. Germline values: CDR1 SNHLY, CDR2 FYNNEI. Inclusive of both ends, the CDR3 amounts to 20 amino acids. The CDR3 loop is CASSGTRNEKLFFGSGTRYF.

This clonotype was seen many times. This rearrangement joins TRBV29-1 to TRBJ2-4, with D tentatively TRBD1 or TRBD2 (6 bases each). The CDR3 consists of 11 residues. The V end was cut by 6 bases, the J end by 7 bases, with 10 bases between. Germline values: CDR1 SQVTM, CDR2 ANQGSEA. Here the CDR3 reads CSVRGQNIQYF. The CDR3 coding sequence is TGCAGCGTCCGGGGGCAGAACATTCAGTACTTC.

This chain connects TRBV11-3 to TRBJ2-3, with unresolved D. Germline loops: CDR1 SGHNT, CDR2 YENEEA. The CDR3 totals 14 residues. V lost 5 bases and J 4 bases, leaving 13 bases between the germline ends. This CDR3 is CASSPEGPSDTQYF. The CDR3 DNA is TGTGCCAGCAGCCCTGAAGGGCCCTCAGATACGCAGTATTTT.

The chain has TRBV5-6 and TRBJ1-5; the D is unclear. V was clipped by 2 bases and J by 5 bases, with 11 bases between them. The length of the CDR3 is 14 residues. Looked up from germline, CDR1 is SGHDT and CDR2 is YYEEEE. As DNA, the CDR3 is TGTGCCAGCAGCTTTGGCAGTGTATATCAGCCCCAGCATTTT. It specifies CASSFGSVYQPQHF.

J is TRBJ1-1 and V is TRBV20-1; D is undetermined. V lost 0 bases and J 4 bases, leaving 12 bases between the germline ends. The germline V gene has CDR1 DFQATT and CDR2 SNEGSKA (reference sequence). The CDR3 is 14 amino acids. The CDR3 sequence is CSARDRAPTTEAFF. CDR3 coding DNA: TGCAGTGCTAGAGATCGGGCGCCGACCACTGAAGCTTTCTTT.

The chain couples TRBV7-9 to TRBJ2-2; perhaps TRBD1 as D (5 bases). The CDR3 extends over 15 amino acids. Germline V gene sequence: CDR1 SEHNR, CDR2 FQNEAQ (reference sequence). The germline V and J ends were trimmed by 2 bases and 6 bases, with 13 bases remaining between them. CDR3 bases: TGTGCCAGCAGCTTATCAGCAGGGCGAGCCGGGGAGCTGTTTTTT. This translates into CASSLSAGRAGELFF.